Following are 24 T cell receptor beta chains from one sample sequenced in a study of T cells in Graves' hyperthyroidism and ophthalmopathy. TCR beta CDR3 regions were amplified from RNA transcripts. HTBI primers were employed in a first-round RT-PCR of the TCR CDR3. TCRdb processed the multiplex PCR reads anew with MiXCR; each CDR3 protein has one entry. The table has approximately 600,000 distinct CDR3 sequences, about 14% seen once. The sample comprised blood. These receptors were obtained from a woman between 18 and 30 years old with Graves' ophthalmopathy.

Many counts were recorded for this clonotype. The chain uses TRBV2 and TRBJ2-5; D gene unclear. Germline-derived CDR1 and CDR2 are SNHLY and FYNNEI. V dropped 7 bases and J dropped 3 bases, with 6 bases sitting between them. The CDR3 runs 11 residues. The DNA of the CDR3 is TGTGCCAGCAAGACGGAAGAGACCCAGTACTTC. Protein product: CASKTEETQYF.

This clonotype was counted ten times or more. The chain uses TRBV6-6 and TRBJ2-5; possible D gene TRBD1, 6 bases. Germline-derived CDR1 and CDR2 are MNHNY and SVGAGI (reference sequence). The CDR3 totals 17 residues. Trimming stripped 0 bases from V and 1 base from J, with 15 bases between. In DNA, the CDR3 is TGTGCCAGCAGTTACTCGCCCGGCTGGGACACCCAAGAGACCCAGTACTTC. It yields the protein CASSYSPGWDTQETQYF.

V usage is TRBV5-4 and J usage is TRBJ2-1; the D call may be TRBD1 or TRBD2 (5 bases each). Looked up from germline, CDR1 is SGHNT and CDR2 is YYREEE (reference sequence). This CDR3 is built from 13 residues. The V end lost 7 bases, the J end lost 5 bases, and 13 bases lay between the germline ends. In nucleotides, the CDR3 is TGTGCCAGCTTCCCAGGGCGGGACAATGAGCAGTTCTTC. Translation gives CASFPGRDNEQFF.

This clonotype was seen a handful of times. The chain combines TRBV20-1 with TRBJ2-5; TRBD2 matches 11 bases. Germline-derived CDR1 and CDR2 are DFQATT and SNEGSKA (reference sequence). V gave up 0 bases and J gave up 9 bases; unmatched junction bases: 9. There are 15 residues in the CDR3. DNA for the CDR3: TGCAGTGCTAGAGATGAGACTAGCGGGACTCTGGCCCAGTACTTC. It specifies CSARDETSGTLAQYF.

A remark on this clonotype: A junction end diverges from the germline sequence, so it may reflect a read error. The chain recombines TRBV2 with TRBJ2-7; TRBD2 agrees at 7 bases. CDR3 size: 17 residues. Germline V gene sequence: CDR1 SNHLY, CDR2 FYNNEI. In DNA, the CDR3 is TGTGCCACCAGTATTACGGAGGGAGGGCCACCGACGGTCGAGCAGTACTTC. Translating gives CATSITEGGPPTVEQYF. The variable domain in full, with the rest retrieved from reference TRBV2 and TRBJ2-7, is EPEVTQTPSHQVTQMGQEVILRCVPISNHLYFYWYRQILGQKVEFLVSFYNNEISEKSEIFDDQFSVERPDGSNFTLKIRSTKLEDSAMYFCATSITEGGPPTVEQYFGPGTRLTVT.

This clonotype was seen at least ten times. This chain links TRBV7-2 with TRBJ1-1; TRBD1 matches at 9 bases. CDR3 size: 15 residues. V shed 5 bases, J shed 1 base, and the junction held 5 bases outside the gene matches. Germline V gives CDR1 SGHTA, CDR2 FQGNSA. The CDR3 protein is CASSLRDRANTEAFF. The DNA of the CDR3 is TGTGCCAGCAGCCTCCGGGACAGGGCGAACACTGAAGCTTTCTTT.

This clonotype appeared many times. CDR3 residues: CSARDGTSGYQETQYF. For the CDR3, the DNA is TGCAGTGCTAGAGATGGGACTAGCGGGTACCAAGAGACCCAGTACTTC. This chain links TRBV20-1 with TRBJ2-5, with TRBD2 matching over 12 bases. V lost 0 bases to trimming and J lost 0 bases; unmatched junction nucleotides: 2. The CDR3 extends over 16 amino acids. Germline CDR1 and CDR2: DFQATT and SNEGSKA (reference sequence).

Ten or more counts support this clonotype. CDR3 region: CASSFEARTDTQYF. CDR3 coding DNA: TGTGCCAGCAGCTTCGAGGCGCGCACAGATACGCAGTATTTT. V and J are TRBV7-2 and TRBJ2-3; the D is unclear. With 3 bases removed from V and 1 base from J, the gap between germline ends came to 8 bases. The CDR3 extends over 14 amino acids. CDR1 is SGHTA and CDR2 is FQGNSA in the germline V gene.

In this sample, this clonotype turned up once. The chain carries TRBV28 and TRBJ2-4; 8 bases are shared with TRBD2. The germline CDR1 and CDR2 sequences are MDHEN and SYDVKM. The CDR3 spans 15 residues. J was trimmed by 8 bases and V by 2 bases; bases with no gene match: 8. The CDR3 spells CASSLRILADDIQYF. The CDR3 DNA reads as TGTGCCAGCAGTTTAAGAATACTAGCGGATGACATTCAGTACTTC.

This clonotype was observed a handful of times. The chain recombines TRBV27 with TRBJ2-7; TRBD2 matches 7 bases. This CDR3 region has 15 residues. Per the germline V gene, CDR1 is MNHEY and CDR2 is SMNVEV (reference sequence). The V and J ends lost 4 bases and 7 bases, in that order; junction bases with no gene match: 13. The CDR3 DNA is TGTGCCAGCAGTTCCCGACTAGTGGGAGGGGAGGAGCAGTACTTC. It specifies CASSSRLVGGEEQYF.

This clonotype was seen a handful of times. This chain uses TRBV3-1 with TRBJ1-3, with a possible D match to TRBD1 (6 bases). Germline lookup yields CDR1 LGHDT and CDR2 YNNKEL (reference sequence). The V end was cut by 4 bases, the J end by 3 bases, with 13 bases between. The length of the CDR3 is 15 residues. The CDR3 coding sequence is TGTGCCAGCAGCCCCCGCTCAGGGGATGGAAACACCATATATTTT. It translates to CASSPRSGDGNTIYF.

This clonotype was counted ten times or more. The chain has TRBV27 and TRBJ1-5, with D perhaps TRBD1 (6 bases). Germline values: CDR1 MNHEY, CDR2 SMNVEV (reference sequence). V was pared by 5 bases and J by 3 bases, with 17 bases between. The CDR3 spans 16 residues. The CDR3 region is CASSTSGAFLNQPQHF. CDR3 nucleotides: TGTGCCAGCAGTACCTCAGGGGCCTTCCTCAATCAGCCCCAGCATTTT.

This clonotype has only one observation. The chain employs TRBV19 and TRBJ2-2, with 8 bases fitting TRBD2. Germline V gene lookup returns CDR1 LNHDA and CDR2 SQIVND (reference sequence). The CDR3 consists of 16 residues. V lost 10 bases to trimming and J lost 4 bases; unmatched junction nucleotides: 14. This CDR3 reads CATMERGTASTGELFF. In nucleotides, the CDR3 is TGTGCCACCATGGAGCGGGGGACGGCGAGCACCGGGGAGCTGTTTTTT.

V usage is TRBV5-1 and J usage is TRBJ2-7; TRBD2 aligns across 7 bases. This CDR3 contains 14 residues. The V gene end was trimmed by 5 bases and the J gene end by 3 bases; junction bases not matched to a gene: 8. CDR1 SGHRS and CDR2 YFSETQ come from the germline V gene. CDR3 in DNA: TGCGCCAGCAGAGGCAGGCGGGAGAGCTACGAGCAGTACTTC. As protein: CASRGRRESYEQYF.

This clonotype showed up many times. The chain carries TRBV12-3 or TRBV12-4 and TRBJ1-6; 7 bases agree with TRBD1. There are 13 residues in the CDR3. Trimming at V came to 11 bases and at J to 7 bases, leaving 8 bases not matched to a gene. The CDR3 loop reads CARTRDRNSPLHF. The CDR3 DNA is TGTGCCCGCACCCGGGACAGAAATTCACCCCTCCACTTT.

This clonotype was observed many times. The chain combines TRBV11-2 with TRBJ2-3; D remains ambiguous. V was clipped by 5 bases and J by 7 bases, with 22 bases between them. This CDR3 is 16 amino acids long. The germline V gene has CDR1 SGHAT and CDR2 FQNNGV. The CDR3 bases are TGTGCCAGCAGCCTCGGTGTTGGCTTCGGATTAAATACGCAGTATTTT. As protein: CASSLGVGFGLNTQYF.

V is TRBV6-1 and J is TRBJ2-7, with D possibly matching TRBD1 (6 bases). Germline CDR1 MNHNS, CDR2 SASEGT. This CDR3 spans 11 amino acids. Trimming pared 8 bases from V and 7 bases from J, leaving 12 bases between. The CDR3 here is CASPGAVEQYF. In DNA form, the CDR3 reads TGTGCCAGCCCAGGGGCGGTTGAGCAGTACTTC.

A word on this clonotype: One base away lies a much larger clone, so this may be a sequencing read error. The chain recombines TRBV12-3 or TRBV12-4 with TRBJ2-1; 10 bases line up with TRBD2. The CDR3 is 15 amino acids. The CDR3 is CTSSRGLAGVHEQFF. The CDR3 DNA is TGTACCAGCAGTAGGGGGCTAGCGGGAGTCCATGAGCAGTTCTTC.

This clonotype showed up many times. The chain is built from TRBV24-1 and TRBJ2-1; D ambiguous. Germline CDR1 and CDR2: KGHDR and SFDVKD. V was shortened by 5 bases and J by 4 bases, with 2 bases between the two germline ends. This CDR3 spans 11 amino acids. The CDR3 bases are TGTGCCACCAGTGGTTACAATGAGCAGTTCTTC. This sequence encodes CATSGYNEQFF.

V is TRBV29-1 and J is TRBJ2-5; 11 bases line up with TRBD2. CDR3 length: 16 amino acids. V lost 7 bases and J lost 4; bases outside the gene matches: 14. The V gene's germline CDR1 is SQVTM and CDR2 ANQGSEA. As DNA, the CDR3 is TGCAGCGGTGATCTTAGCGGGAGGGCCAGGGGAGAGACCCAGTACTTC. Protein sequence: CSGDLSGRARGETQYF.

Many counts were recorded for this clonotype. The V gene is TRBV6-2 or TRBV6-3, the J gene TRBJ2-7, with D perhaps matching TRBD1 or TRBD2 (5 bases each). The V gene's germline CDR1 is MNHEY and CDR2 SVGEGT. Trimming removed 8 bases at V and 5 bases at J, with 19 bases between. The length of the CDR3 is 14 residues. CDR3 sequence reads: CASLFRDGRHEQYF. CDR3 sequence (DNA): TGTGCCAGCCTTTTCCGGGACGGCCGCCACGAGCAGTACTTC.

The gene calls are TRBV6-1 and TRBJ2-7; 7 positions match TRBD1. Germline V gene sequence: CDR1 MNHNS, CDR2 SASEGT. The CDR3 extends over 13 amino acids. Trimming cost V 7 bases and J 4 bases; bases outside gene matches: 7. This chain's CDR3 is CASNRQGGYEQYF. CDR3 nucleotide sequence: TGTGCCAGCAACAGACAGGGCGGGTACGAGCAGTACTTC.

This clonotype was counted ten times or more. This sequence joins TRBV18 and TRBJ2-7; tentatively, D is TRBD2 (5 bases). Trimming shortened V by 5 bases and J by 0 bases, and 11 bases separated the two germline ends. CDR1 is KGHSH, CDR2 LQKENI, per germline. The CDR3 extends over 14 amino acids. This chain's CDR3 is CASSSAVSSYEQYF. DNA of the CDR3: TGTGCCAGCTCATCAGCGGTTTCCTCCTACGAGCAGTACTTC.

At least ten counts were recorded for this clonotype. The genes are TRBV28 and TRBJ1-1; no definite D call. Germline V lookup: CDR1 MDHEN, CDR2 SYDVKM. V shed 5 bases and J shed 5 bases, with 9 bases lying between them. This CDR3 comprises 12 residues. CDR3 bases: TGTGCCAGCAGTGCCTGGCGGACTGAAGCTTTCTTT. This gives the protein CASSAWRTEAFF.